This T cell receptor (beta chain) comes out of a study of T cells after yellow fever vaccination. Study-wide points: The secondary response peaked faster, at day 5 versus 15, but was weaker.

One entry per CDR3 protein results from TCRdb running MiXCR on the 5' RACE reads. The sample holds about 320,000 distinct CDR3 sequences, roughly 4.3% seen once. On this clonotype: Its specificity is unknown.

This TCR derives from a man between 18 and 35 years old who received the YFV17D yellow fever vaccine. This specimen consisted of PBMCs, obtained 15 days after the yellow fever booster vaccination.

The CDR3 sequence: CASSRTEGIGEQYF. The CDR3 DNA follows: TGTGCCAGCAGCCGAACGGAGGGGATAGGCGAGCAGTACTTC. The V and J genes are TRBV7-2 and TRBJ2-7; tentative D call: TRBD2 (6 bases). Germline V gene data show CDR1 as SGHTA and CDR2 as FQGNSA. CDR3 size: 14 residues. V gave up 5 bases and J gave up 6 bases, with 17 bases separating them.